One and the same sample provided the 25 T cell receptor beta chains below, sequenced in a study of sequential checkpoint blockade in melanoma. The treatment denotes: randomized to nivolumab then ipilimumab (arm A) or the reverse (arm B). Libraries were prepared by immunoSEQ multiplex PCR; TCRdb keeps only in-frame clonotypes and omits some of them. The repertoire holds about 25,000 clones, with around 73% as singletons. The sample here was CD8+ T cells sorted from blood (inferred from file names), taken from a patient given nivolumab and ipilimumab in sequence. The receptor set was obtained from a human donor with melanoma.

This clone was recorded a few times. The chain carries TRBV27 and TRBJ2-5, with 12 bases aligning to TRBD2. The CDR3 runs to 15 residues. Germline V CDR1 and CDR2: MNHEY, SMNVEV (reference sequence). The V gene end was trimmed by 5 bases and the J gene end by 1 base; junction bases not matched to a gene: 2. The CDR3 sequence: CASSRTSGVQETQYF. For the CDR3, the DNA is TGTGCCAGCAGTCGGACTAGCGGGGTCCAAGAGACCCAGTACTTC.

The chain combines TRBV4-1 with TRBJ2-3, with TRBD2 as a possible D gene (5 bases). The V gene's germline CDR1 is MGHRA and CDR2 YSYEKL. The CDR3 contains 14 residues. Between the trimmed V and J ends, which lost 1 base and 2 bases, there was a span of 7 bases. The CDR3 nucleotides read TGCGCCAGCAGCCAAGTTGGACTCACAGATACGCAGTATTTT. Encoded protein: CASSQVGLTDTQYF.

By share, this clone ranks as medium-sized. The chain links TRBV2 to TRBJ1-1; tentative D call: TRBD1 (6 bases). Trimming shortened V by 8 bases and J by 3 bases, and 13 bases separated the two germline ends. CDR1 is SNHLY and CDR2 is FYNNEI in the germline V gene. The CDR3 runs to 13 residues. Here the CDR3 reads CASWLGGYTEAFF. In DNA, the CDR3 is TGTGCCAGCTGGCTAGGGGGATACACTGAAGCTTTCTTT.

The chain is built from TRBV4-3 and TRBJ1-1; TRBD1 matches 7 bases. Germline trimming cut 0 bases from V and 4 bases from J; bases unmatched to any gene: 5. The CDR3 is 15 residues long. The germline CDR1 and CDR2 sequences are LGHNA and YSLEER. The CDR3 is CASSQDQSGGTEAFF. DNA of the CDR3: TGCGCCAGCAGCCAAGATCAGTCAGGGGGCACTGAAGCTTTCTTT.

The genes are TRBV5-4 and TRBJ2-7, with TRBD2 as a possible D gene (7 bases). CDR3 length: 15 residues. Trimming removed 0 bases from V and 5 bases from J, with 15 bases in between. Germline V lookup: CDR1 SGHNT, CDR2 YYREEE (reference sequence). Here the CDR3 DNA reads TGTGCCAGCAGCTTGGGGGGGGGCACTAGCGACGAGCAGTACTTC. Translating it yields CASSLGGGTSDEQYF.

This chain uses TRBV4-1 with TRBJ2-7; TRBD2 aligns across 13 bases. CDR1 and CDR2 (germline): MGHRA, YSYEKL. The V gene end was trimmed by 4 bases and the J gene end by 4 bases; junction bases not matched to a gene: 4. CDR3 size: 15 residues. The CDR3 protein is CASSPLTSGGYEQYF. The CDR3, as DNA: TGCGCCAGCAGCCCCCTGACTAGCGGGGGGTACGAGCAGTACTTC.

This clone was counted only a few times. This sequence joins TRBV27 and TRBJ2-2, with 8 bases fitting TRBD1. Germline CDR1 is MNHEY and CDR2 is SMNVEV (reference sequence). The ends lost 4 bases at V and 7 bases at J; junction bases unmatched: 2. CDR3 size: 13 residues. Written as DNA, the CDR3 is TGTGCCAGCAGTTCAACAGGGGGCGGGGAGCTGTTTTTT. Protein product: CASSSTGGGELFF.

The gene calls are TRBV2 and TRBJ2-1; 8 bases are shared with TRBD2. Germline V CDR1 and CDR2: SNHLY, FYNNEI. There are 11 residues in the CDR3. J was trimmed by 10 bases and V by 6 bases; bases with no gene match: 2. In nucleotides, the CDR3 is TGTGCCAGCAGAGGACTAGCCGAGCAGTTCTTC. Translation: CASRGLAEQFF. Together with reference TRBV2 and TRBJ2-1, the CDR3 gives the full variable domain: EPEVTQTPSHQVTQMGQEVILRCVPISNHLYFYWYRQILGQKVEFLVSFYNNEISEKSEIFDDQFSVERPDGSNFTLKIRSTKLEDSAMYFCASRGLAEQFFGPGTRLTVL.

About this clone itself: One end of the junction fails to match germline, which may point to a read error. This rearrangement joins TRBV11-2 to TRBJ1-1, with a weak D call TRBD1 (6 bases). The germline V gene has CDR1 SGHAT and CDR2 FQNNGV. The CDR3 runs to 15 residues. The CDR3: CASTLSGTLNTEAFF. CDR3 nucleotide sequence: TGTGCCAGCACCTTATCCGGGACACTCAACACTGAAGCTTTCTTT.

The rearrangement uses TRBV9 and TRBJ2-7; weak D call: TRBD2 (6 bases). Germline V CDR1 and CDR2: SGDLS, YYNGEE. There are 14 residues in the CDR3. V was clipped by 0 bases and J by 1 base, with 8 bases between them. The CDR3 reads CASSVASVSYEQYF. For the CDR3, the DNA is TGTGCCAGCAGCGTAGCTAGCGTATCCTACGAGCAGTACTTC. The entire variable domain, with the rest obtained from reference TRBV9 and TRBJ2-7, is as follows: DSGVTQTPKHLITATGQRVTLRCSPRSGDLSVYWYQQSLDQGLQFLIQYYNGEERAKGNILERFSAQQFPDLHSELNLSSLELGDSALYFCASSVASVSYEQYFGPGTRLTVT.

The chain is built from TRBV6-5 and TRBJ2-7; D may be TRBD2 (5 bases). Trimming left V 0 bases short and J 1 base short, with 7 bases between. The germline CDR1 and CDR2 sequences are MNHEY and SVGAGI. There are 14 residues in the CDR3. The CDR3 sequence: CASSYSAGSYEQYF. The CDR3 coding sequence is TGTGCCAGCAGTTACTCTGCGGGTTCCTACGAGCAGTACTTC.

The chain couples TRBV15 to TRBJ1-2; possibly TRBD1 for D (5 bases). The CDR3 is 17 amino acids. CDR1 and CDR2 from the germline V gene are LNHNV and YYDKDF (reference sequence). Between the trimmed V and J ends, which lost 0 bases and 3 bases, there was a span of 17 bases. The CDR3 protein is CATSRDRSGRNDYGYTF. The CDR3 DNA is TGTGCCACCAGCAGAGATAGGTCAGGGAGGAATGACTATGGCTACACCTTC.

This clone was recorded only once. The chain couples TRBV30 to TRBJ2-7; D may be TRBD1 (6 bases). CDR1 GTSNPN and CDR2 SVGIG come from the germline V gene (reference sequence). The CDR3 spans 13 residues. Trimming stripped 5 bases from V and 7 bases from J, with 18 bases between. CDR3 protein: CAWSLQGFGEQYF. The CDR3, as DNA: TGTGCCTGGTCTTTGCAGGGGTTTGGGGAGCAGTACTTC.

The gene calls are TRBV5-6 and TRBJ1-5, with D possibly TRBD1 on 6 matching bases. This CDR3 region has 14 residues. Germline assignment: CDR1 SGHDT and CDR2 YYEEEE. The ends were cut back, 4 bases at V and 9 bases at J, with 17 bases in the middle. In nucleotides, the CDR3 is TGTGCCAGCAGCACCACAGGGTTGGATCGGCCCCAGCATTTT. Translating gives CASSTTGLDRPQHF.

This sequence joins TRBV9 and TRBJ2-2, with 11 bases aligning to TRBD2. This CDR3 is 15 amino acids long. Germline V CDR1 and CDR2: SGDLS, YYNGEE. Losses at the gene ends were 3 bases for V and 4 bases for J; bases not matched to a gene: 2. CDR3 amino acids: CASSGTSGGTGELFF. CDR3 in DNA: TGTGCCAGCAGCGGTACTAGCGGGGGCACCGGGGAGCTGTTTTTT.

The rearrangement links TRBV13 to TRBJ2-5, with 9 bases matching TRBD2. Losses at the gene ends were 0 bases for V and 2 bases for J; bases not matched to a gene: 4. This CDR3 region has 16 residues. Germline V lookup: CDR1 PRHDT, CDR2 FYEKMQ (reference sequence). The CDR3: CASSLGLAGKQETQYF. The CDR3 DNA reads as TGTGCCAGCAGCTTAGGTCTAGCGGGAAAACAAGAGACCCAGTACTTC.

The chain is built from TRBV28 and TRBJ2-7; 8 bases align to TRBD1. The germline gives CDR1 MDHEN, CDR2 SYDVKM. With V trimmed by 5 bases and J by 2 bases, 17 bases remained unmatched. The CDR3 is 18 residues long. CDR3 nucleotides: TGTGCCAGCAGTCTACCCCGGGACAGGCCCCTTATCCCCTACGAGCAGTACTTC. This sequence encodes CASSLPRDRPLIPYEQYF.

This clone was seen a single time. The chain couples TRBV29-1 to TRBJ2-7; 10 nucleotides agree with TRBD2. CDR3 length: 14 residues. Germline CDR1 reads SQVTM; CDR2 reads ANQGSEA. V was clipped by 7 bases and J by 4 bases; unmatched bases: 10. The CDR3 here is CSAQLAGQQYEQYF. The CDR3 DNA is TGCAGCGCCCAACTAGCGGGGCAACAGTACGAGCAGTACTTC.

The CDR3 DNA is TGTGCCAGCAGTGGAACAGGGGGCACTAATGAAAAACTGTTTTTT. Translated: CASSGTGGTNEKLFF. This chain joins TRBV6-5 and TRBJ1-4, with TRBD1 matching over 9 bases. J gave up 2 bases and V 5 bases, and 3 bases lay outside the gene matches. CDR3 length: 15 residues. Germline values: CDR1 MNHEY, CDR2 SVGAGI.

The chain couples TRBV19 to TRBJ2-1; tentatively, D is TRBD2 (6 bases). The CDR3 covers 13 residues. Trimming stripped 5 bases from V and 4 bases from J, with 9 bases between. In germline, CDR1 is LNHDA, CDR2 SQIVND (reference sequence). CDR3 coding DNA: TGTGCCAGTAGTGTCGCGGGGTACAATGAGCAGTTCTTC. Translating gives CASSVAGYNEQFF.

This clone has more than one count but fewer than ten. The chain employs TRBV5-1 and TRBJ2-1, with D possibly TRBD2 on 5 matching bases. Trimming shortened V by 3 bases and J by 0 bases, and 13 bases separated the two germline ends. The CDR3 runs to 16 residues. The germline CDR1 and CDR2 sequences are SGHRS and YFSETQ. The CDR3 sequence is CASSSAGLRSYNEQFF. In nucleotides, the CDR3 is TGCGCCAGCAGCTCTGCGGGCCTCCGCTCCTACAATGAGCAGTTCTTC.

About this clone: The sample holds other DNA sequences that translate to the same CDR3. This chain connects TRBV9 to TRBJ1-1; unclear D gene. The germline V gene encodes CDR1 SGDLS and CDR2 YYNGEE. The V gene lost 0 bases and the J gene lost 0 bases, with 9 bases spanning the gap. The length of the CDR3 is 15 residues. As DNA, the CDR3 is TGTGCCAGCAGCGTAGAGAGCGGACTGAACACTGAAGCTTTCTTT. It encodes CASSVESGLNTEAFF.

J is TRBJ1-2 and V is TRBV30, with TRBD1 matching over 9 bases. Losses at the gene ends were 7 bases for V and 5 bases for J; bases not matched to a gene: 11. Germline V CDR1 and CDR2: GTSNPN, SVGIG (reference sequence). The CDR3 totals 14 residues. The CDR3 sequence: CASTRTGVGYGYTF. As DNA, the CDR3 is TGTGCCTCGACCAGGACAGGGGTTGGTTATGGCTACACCTTC.

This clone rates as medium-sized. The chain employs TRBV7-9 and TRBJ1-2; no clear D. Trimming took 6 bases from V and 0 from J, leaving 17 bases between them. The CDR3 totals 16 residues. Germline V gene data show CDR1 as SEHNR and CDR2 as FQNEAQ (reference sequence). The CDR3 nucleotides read TGTGCCAGCAGACCAAGAGGCGTTAACTCTAACTATGGCTACACCTTC. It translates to CASRPRGVNSNYGYTF.

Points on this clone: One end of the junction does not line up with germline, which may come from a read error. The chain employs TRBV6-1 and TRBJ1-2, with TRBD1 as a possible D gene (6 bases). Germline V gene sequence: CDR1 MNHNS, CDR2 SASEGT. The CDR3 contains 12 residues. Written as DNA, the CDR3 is TGTGCCAGCAGTGAAAGGGGGTGGCAGGACTCCTTC. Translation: CASSERGWQDSF.